Shown below are 22 T cell receptor beta chains from a single sample sequenced in a study of cytomegalovirus exposure and HLA in healthy donors. The study ran its PCR with 60 Vbeta and 13 Jbeta primers. The data were produced by immunoSEQ multiplex PCR, yet TCRdb's version contains in-frame clones alone and is incomplete. The table has 90,000 to 140,000 clones, 13% to 15% seen once. Sequencing was carried out using PBMCs. These receptors were obtained from a female donor in good health and CMV-seronegative.

The table lists this clone with a few counts. The V and J genes are TRBV6-5 and TRBJ2-1; D is uncertain. V lost 10 bases, J lost 5 bases, and 12 bases lay in between. This CDR3 region has 12 residues. Germline V CDR1 and CDR2: MNHEY, SVGAGI. In DNA, the CDR3 is TGTGCCACCCAAGGAACTAACAATGAGCAGTTCTTC. Residues: CATQGTNNEQFF.

V and J are TRBV27 and TRBJ1-2, with D hard to call. This CDR3 region has 13 residues. Germline V CDR1 and CDR2: MNHEY, SMNVEV (reference sequence). Trimming took off 2 bases at V and 1 base at J, with 5 bases between the two ends. The CDR3 loop is CASSLRSNYGYTF. The CDR3 bases are TGTGCCAGCAGTTTAAGGAGTAACTATGGCTACACCTTC.

This clone was counted only a few times. V usage is TRBV6-1 and J usage is TRBJ2-1; D is possibly TRBD2 (5 bases). Germline values: CDR1 MNHNS, CDR2 SASEGT. The V and J ends lost 0 bases and 0 bases respectively, with 15 bases between them. CDR3 length equals 18 residues. CDR3 bases: TGTGCCAGCAGTGAAGCGGCACCTGGCGAGGGCTCCTACAATGAGCAGTTCTTC. Residues: CASSEAAPGEGSYNEQFF.

Only a few counts were recorded for this clone. Other DNA sequences in the sample encode the same CDR3. The chain joins TRBV27 to TRBJ2-7; D possibly corresponds to TRBD1 (6 bases). V was cut by 3 bases and J by 4 bases, with 13 bases left in between. This CDR3 spans 14 amino acids. Germline CDR1 MNHEY, CDR2 SMNVEV (reference sequence). CDR3 DNA: TGTGCCAGCAGTTTGGTCAGGGGTTCATACGAGCAGTACTTC. It yields the protein CASSLVRGSYEQYF.

The chain couples TRBV4-3 to TRBJ1-3; 9 nucleotides match TRBD1. This CDR3 is 15 amino acids long. Germline CDR1 reads LGHNA; CDR2 reads YSLEER. V was pared by 1 base and J by 4 bases, with 2 bases of the junction left unmatched. CDR3 residues: CASSQGTGVGNTIYF. CDR3 nucleotides: TGCGCCAGCAGCCAAGGGACAGGGGTCGGAAACACCATATATTTT.

The chain uses TRBV30 and TRBJ2-3; 9 nucleotides align to TRBD2. Germline CDR1 GTSNPN, CDR2 SVGIG (reference sequence). J lost 4 bases, V lost 2 bases, and 4 bases had no gene match. CDR3 length: 14 residues. For the CDR3, the DNA is TGTGCCTGGAGTTTGGCGGGGGGGGCAGATACGCAGTATTTT. Protein: CAWSLAGGADTQYF.

This clone was recorded a few times. The rearrangement joins TRBV18 to TRBJ2-7, with a weak D call TRBD1 (6 bases). The CDR3 has 14 amino acids. The V end was cut by 6 bases, the J end by 3 bases, with 15 bases between. The germline gives CDR1 KGHSH, CDR2 LQKENI. CDR3 coding DNA: TGTGCCAGCTCCCAGCGGACAGCGTACTACGAGCAGTACTTC. It specifies CASSQRTAYYEQYF.

This clone was observed a few times. The genes are TRBV27 and TRBJ1-2, with TRBD1 identical over 8 bases. Trimming removed 5 bases from V and 5 bases from J; junction bases left unmatched: 10. The CDR3 consists of 15 residues. The germline CDR1 and CDR2 sequences are MNHEY and SMNVEV (reference sequence). The CDR3 sequence is CASSQRGTGDYGYTF. The DNA for the CDR3 is TGTGCCAGCAGTCAACGAGGGACAGGTGATTATGGCTACACCTTC.

With regard to this clone: The junction does not match germline at one end; this may be a read error. The chain has TRBV20-1 and TRBJ1-1, with D unclear. The CDR3 runs 11 residues. CDR1 and CDR2 from the germline V gene are DFQATT and SNEGSKA (reference sequence). CDR3 residues: CSGRENAEAFF. CDR3 nucleotide sequence: TGCAGTGGACGGGAGAACGCTGAAGCTTTCTTT.

The chain uses TRBV5-4 and TRBJ2-7, with 7 bases aligning to TRBD1. This CDR3 spans 15 amino acids. V shed 4 bases and J 3 bases; nucleotides not matched to a gene: 10. Germline CDR1 and CDR2: SGHNT and YYREEE (reference sequence). This CDR3 reads CASSQGTGANYEQYF. CDR3 DNA: TGTGCCAGCAGCCAAGGTACAGGGGCTAACTACGAGCAGTACTTC.

The V gene is TRBV27, the J gene TRBJ2-7; D perhaps matches TRBD1 (5 bases). The germline CDR1 and CDR2 sequences are MNHEY and SMNVEV (reference sequence). V lost 9 bases, J lost 2 bases, and 17 bases lay in between. The CDR3 loop spans 14 amino acids. CDR3 sequence: CASRPVDSAYEQYF. The CDR3 DNA is TGTGCCAGTAGGCCCGTTGACAGCGCCTACGAGCAGTACTTC.

This clone occurred a few times. The chain couples TRBV29-1 to TRBJ2-1; D ambiguous. The CDR3 consists of 13 residues. Germline values: CDR1 SQVTM, CDR2 ANQGSEA. Trimming pared 8 bases from V and 2 bases from J, leaving 13 bases between. The CDR3 nucleotides read TGCAGCTCAGAGGTTATACCCTACAATGAGCAGTTCTTC. It translates to CSSEVIPYNEQFF.

This clone was counted between two and nine times. The chain joins TRBV6-5 to TRBJ1-1; the D gene is possibly TRBD1 (5 bases). With 5 bases removed from V and 1 base from J, the gap between germline ends came to 8 bases. Germline lookup yields CDR1 MNHEY and CDR2 SVGAGI. The CDR3 loop spans 13 amino acids. CDR3 nucleotide sequence: TGTGCCAGCAGTCTAGGGGAGAACACTGAAGCTTTCTTT. It encodes CASSLGENTEAFF.

This clone was seen only a few times. The chain couples TRBV19 to TRBJ2-1, with a possible D match to TRBD2 (6 bases). V shed 6 bases and J shed 1 base, with 13 bases lying between them. The CDR3 runs 15 residues. CDR1 and CDR2 (germline): LNHDA, SQIVND (reference sequence). The DNA of the CDR3 is TGTGCCAGTAGGGTATGGGACTCGTCCTACAATGAGCAGTTCTTC. This translates into CASRVWDSSYNEQFF.

Only a few counts were recorded for this clone. This sequence joins TRBV9 and TRBJ2-5, with D unresolved. The CDR3 contains 13 residues. The V end lost 6 bases, the J end lost 0 bases, and 9 bases lay between the germline ends. Per the germline V gene, CDR1 is SGDLS and CDR2 is YYNGEE. CDR3 in DNA: TGTGCCAGCAATTTCCGTGACCAAGAGACCCAGTACTTC. Its protein product is CASNFRDQETQYF.

The rearrangement uses TRBV19 and TRBJ1-4, with TRBD1 matching 7 bases. Losses at the gene ends were 4 bases for V and 4 bases for J; bases not matched to a gene: 3. The germline V gene encodes CDR1 LNHDA and CDR2 SQIVND (reference sequence). CDR3 length: 14 amino acids. The CDR3 DNA follows: TGTGCCAGTAGTACCAGGGGGAATAATGAAAAACTGTTTTTT. Translation gives CASSTRGNNEKLFF.

This clone showed up just a few times. This chain uses TRBV7-2 with TRBJ2-7; perhaps TRBD1 as D (5 bases). V was trimmed by 0 bases and J by 6 bases, leaving 12 bases between them. Germline values: CDR1 SGHTA, CDR2 FQGNSA. The CDR3 loop spans 14 amino acids. The CDR3 loop is CASSLAGPLGEQYF. CDR3 nucleotides: TGTGCCAGCAGCTTAGCGGGGCCGCTAGGCGAGCAGTACTTC.

This clone was found a few times. V and J are TRBV7-9 and TRBJ2-1, with 10 bases that match TRBD2. This CDR3 spans 18 amino acids. The V and J ends lost 5 bases and 6 bases, in that order; junction bases with no gene match: 16. Germline values: CDR1 SEHNR, CDR2 FQNEAQ (reference sequence). CDR3 in amino acids: CASSETLERGGSFNEQFF. CDR3 nucleotides: TGTGCCAGCAGCGAGACCCTAGAGCGGGGGGGCTCTTTCAATGAGCAGTTCTTC.

This clone turned up a few times. This sequence joins TRBV30 and TRBJ2-5, with a tentative D call TRBD2 (5 bases). The V end lost 2 bases, the J end lost 5 bases, and 12 bases lay between the germline ends. The germline gives CDR1 GTSNPN, CDR2 SVGIG (reference sequence). The CDR3 is 13 amino acids. The CDR3 DNA is TGTGCCTGGAGTAGGACTGCGACGGAGACCCAGTACTTC. Translating gives CAWSRTATETQYF.

This clone appeared a few times. The chain employs TRBV10-3 and TRBJ1-5; D is ambiguous. Per the germline V gene, CDR1 is ENHRY and CDR2 is SYGVKD. V shed 3 bases and J shed 4 bases, with 4 bases lying between them. CDR3 length: 12 residues. CDR3 loop: CAISDRNQPQHF. In DNA, the CDR3 is TGTGCCATCAGTGATAGAAATCAGCCCCAGCATTTT.

This clone was recorded a few times. V and J are TRBV5-1 and TRBJ1-2; the D gene is possibly TRBD1 (5 bases). Germline values: CDR1 SGHRS, CDR2 YFSETQ. V was trimmed by 4 bases and J by 0 bases, leaving 16 bases between them. The CDR3 has 16 amino acids. In DNA form, the CDR3 reads TGCGCCAGCAGCGCGGGGACGGCTGAACCTAACTATGGCTACACCTTC. Its translation: CASSAGTAEPNYGYTF. Based on the CDR3 plus reference TRBV5-1 and TRBJ1-2, the full variable domain is KAGVTQTPRYLIKTRGQQVTLSCSPISGHRSVSWYQQTPGQGLQFLFEYFSETQRNKGNFPGRFSGRQFSNSRSEMNVSTLELGDSALYLCASSAGTAEPNYGYTFGSGTRLTVV.

This clone was detected a few times. V and J are TRBV4-3 and TRBJ2-1; D not resolved. This CDR3 region has 15 residues. Germline V gene sequence: CDR1 LGHNA, CDR2 YSLEER. Between the trimmed V and J ends, which lost 1 base and 13 bases, there was a span of 20 bases. The CDR3 loop reads CASSQVAASPAVQFF. The CDR3 coding sequence is TGCGCCAGCAGCCAAGTCGCGGCGAGCCCTGCTGTTCAGTTCTTC.